Presented here are 27 T cell receptor beta chains from one specimen sequenced in a study of human T cells and chemical hapten exposure. Each CDR3 protein is one row after TCRdb ran MiXCR on the RACE reads. The data hold about 68,000 distinct CDR3 sequences, with 10% to 11% observed a single time. Indicated time point: pre-sensitization, week 0. The treatment was: therapeutic diphenylcyclopropenone sensitization with weekly scalp DPC. Sequenced here: whole blood, sampled in connection with sensitization to the hapten diphenylcyclopropenone (DPC). These receptors were obtained from a woman in her 50s with alopecia areata. Some clones in this sample may be carry-over from other donors' samples.

This clonotype has a count of ten or more. The rearrangement joins TRBV10-3 to TRBJ1-1, with TRBD1 matching over 7 bases. This CDR3 has 13 residues. The junction had 2 bases not matched to a gene; V was cut back by 6 bases and J by 1 base. Per the germline V gene, CDR1 is ENHRY and CDR2 is SYGVKD. In DNA, the CDR3 is TGTGCCATCAGCAGGGGGGAGAACACTGAAGCTTTCTTT. As protein: CAISRGENTEAFF.

The CDR3 DNA sequence: TGCGCCAGCAGCCCCCTTTGGGATTCCCAAGCCGACATTCAGTACTTC. Its translation: CASSPLWDSQADIQYF. This rearrangement joins TRBV5-1 to TRBJ2-4; D unclear. Germline V gene data show CDR1 as SGHRS and CDR2 as YFSETQ. V lost 4 bases to trimming and J lost 8 bases, with 22 bases between them. The CDR3 runs 16 residues.

The V call is TRBV7-9, the J call TRBJ1-6; tentative D call: TRBD1 (6 bases). Per the germline V gene, CDR1 is SEHNR and CDR2 is FQNEAQ (reference sequence). The CDR3 loop spans 14 amino acids. The germline V and J ends were trimmed by 1 base and 7 bases, with 8 bases remaining between them. The DNA of the CDR3 is TGTGCCAGCAGCTTAGTCCAGGGGAATTCACCCCTCCACTTT. Translating it yields CASSLVQGNSPLHF.

This clonotype was picked up many times. This sequence joins TRBV11-1 and TRBJ2-5; D may be TRBD1 (7 bases). Germline V lookup: CDR1 SGHAT, CDR2 FQDESV (reference sequence). The length of the CDR3 is 15 residues. Trimming stripped 5 bases from V and 4 bases from J, with 17 bases between. DNA for the CDR3: TGTGCCAGCAGCCCCCGGTCAGGGGGGCCAGAGACCCAGTACTTC. It is translated as CASSPRSGGPETQYF.

At least ten counts were recorded for this clonotype. The genes are TRBV10-2 and TRBJ2-1; a possible D gene is TRBD2 (6 bases). From germline, CDR1 is WSHSY and CDR2 SAAADI. The V end was cut by 4 bases, the J end by 4 bases, with 14 bases between. This CDR3 region has 15 residues. CDR3 nucleotides: TGCGCCAGCAGTGCATCGAGACTAGGATACAATGAGCAGTTCTTC. Translating it yields CASSASRLGYNEQFF.

This clonotype was seen more than once but under ten times. The V call is TRBV7-2, the J call TRBJ2-3; 12 bases fit TRBD2. This CDR3 contains 17 residues. The germline gives CDR1 SGHTA, CDR2 FQGNSA. Losses at the gene ends were 2 bases for V and 5 bases for J; bases not matched to a gene: 8. The CDR3 DNA is TGTGCCAGCAGCTTAACTTCTAGCGGGAGGGCCAAAGATACGCAGTATTTT. It specifies CASSLTSSGRAKDTQYF.

This chain joins TRBV6-5 and TRBJ1-6; D remains unclear. V shed 3 bases and J shed 2 bases, with 8 bases lying between them. Germline CDR1 reads MNHEY; CDR2 reads SVGAGI. This CDR3 has 15 amino acids. CDR3 loop: CASSYQDPYNSPLHF. The DNA for the CDR3 is TGTGCCAGCAGTTATCAGGACCCCTATAATTCACCCCTCCACTTT.

The gene calls are TRBV7-2 and TRBJ2-3; the D gene could be TRBD1 or TRBD2 (6 bases each). Germline CDR1 reads SGHTA; CDR2 reads FQGNSA. The CDR3 totals 15 residues. V was cut by 0 bases and J by 10 bases, with 17 bases left in between. CDR3 sequence (DNA): TGTGCCAGCAGCTTAGCCCTACCTACGGGGGCGGCGCAGTATTTT. Its translation is CASSLALPTGAAQYF.

This clonotype was detected many times. The chain combines TRBV12-3 or TRBV12-4 with TRBJ1-3; D not resolved. Trimming removed 8 bases from V and 0 bases from J, with 5 bases in between. This CDR3 region has 12 residues. The CDR3, as DNA: TGTGCCAGCCCCAGCTCTGGAAACACCATATATTTT. Residues: CASPSSGNTIYF.

The J gene is TRBJ1-6, the V gene TRBV19; D is perhaps TRBD1 (5 bases). Germline V lookup: CDR1 LNHDA, CDR2 SQIVND (reference sequence). The CDR3 has 17 amino acids. Trimming removed 6 bases at V and 0 bases at J, with 15 bases between. As DNA, the CDR3 is TGTGCCAGTAGCCTACGGGGGACCTACTCCTATAATTCACCCCTCCACTTT. This sequence encodes CASSLRGTYSYNSPLHF.

This chain uses TRBV20-1 with TRBJ2-1; D possibly matches TRBD1 or TRBD2 (6 bases each). The length of the CDR3 is 13 residues. The V gene lost 8 bases and the J gene lost 5 bases, with 16 bases spanning the gap. Germline CDR1 reads DFQATT; CDR2 reads SNEGSKA (reference sequence). The CDR3 coding sequence is TGCAGTTCGGAGGAGGGGGAGGACAATGAGCAGTTCTTC. Translated, it gives CSSEEGEDNEQFF.

Only a few counts were recorded for this clonotype. V gene TRBV24-1 combines with J gene TRBJ2-1; TRBD2 matches 8 bases. The V gene's germline CDR1 is KGHDR and CDR2 SFDVKD. CDR3 size: 14 residues. Trimming cost V 9 bases and J 5 bases; bases outside gene matches: 8. CDR3 sequence reads: CATAGTRANNEQFF. The CDR3 nucleotides are TGTGCCACCGCCGGGACTAGGGCCAACAATGAGCAGTTCTTC.

The chain employs TRBV4-3 and TRBJ1-1, with D maybe TRBD1 (5 bases). V lost 0 bases and J 8 bases, leaving 10 bases between the germline ends. CDR1 is LGHNA, CDR2 YSLEER, per germline. The length of the CDR3 is 13 residues. The CDR3 loop reads CASSQEGAGEAFF. DNA for the CDR3: TGCGCCAGCAGCCAAGAAGGGGCAGGGGAAGCTTTCTTT.

This clonotype came up many times. The gene calls are TRBV7-9 and TRBJ2-4; 7 nucleotides match TRBD1. CDR1 and CDR2 from the germline V gene are SEHNR and FQNEAQ (reference sequence). The CDR3 consists of 14 residues. V was pared by 3 bases and J by 5 bases, with 4 bases of the junction left unmatched. The CDR3 DNA reads as TGTGCCAGCAGCTTGGCTGGACAGGAAAACATTCAGTACTTC. Translated, it gives CASSLAGQENIQYF.

This clonotype has a count of ten or more. This sequence joins TRBV23-1 and TRBJ2-1; D gene ambiguous. TRBV23-1 is labeled an ORF, and its function is uncertain. The CDR3 covers 19 residues. V was pared by 2 bases and J by 0 bases, with 20 bases between. The CDR3 protein is CASSQPHGKEHSSYNEQFF. CDR3 DNA: TGCGCCAGCAGTCAACCCCATGGCAAAGAGCATAGCTCCTACAATGAGCAGTTCTTC.

This clonotype was counted a few times. The chain employs TRBV29-1 and TRBJ1-4, with a tentative D call TRBD1 (6 bases). With 6 bases removed from V and 10 bases from J, the gap between germline ends came to 15 bases. CDR1 is SQVTM, CDR2 ANQGSEA, per germline. This CDR3 region has 12 residues. As DNA, the CDR3 is TGCAGCGTGGAGGGACAAGGCGGAAAACTGTTTTTT. Translating it yields CSVEGQGGKLFF.

This clonotype turned up a few times. This chain links TRBV28 with TRBJ2-2; 7 bases are shared with TRBD2. The V and J ends lost 6 bases and 16 bases, in that order; junction bases with no gene match: 11. The CDR3 extends over 12 amino acids. The germline V gene encodes CDR1 MDHEN and CDR2 SYDVKM. The CDR3 DNA reads as TGTGCCAGCAGGGGGGAGGGTGGACACCGGTTTTTT. This gives the protein CASRGEGGHRFF.

The chain uses TRBV28 and TRBJ1-1; TRBD1 agrees at 7 bases. Germline lookup yields CDR1 MDHEN and CDR2 SYDVKM. This CDR3 is built from 13 residues. The ends lost 8 bases at V and 4 bases at J; junction bases unmatched: 7. The CDR3 sequence is CASGTGELTEAFF. The CDR3 DNA follows: TGTGCCAGCGGTACAGGGGAGCTCACTGAAGCTTTCTTT.

This clonotype has ten or more counts. In nucleotides, the CDR3 is TGTGCCAGCAAACTTATCCGGGACATCCTGGGGGAGCAGTACTTC. This codes for CASKLIRDILGEQYF. This chain uses TRBV27 with TRBJ2-7; D may be TRBD1 (6 bases). Germline CDR1 reads MNHEY; CDR2 reads SMNVEV (reference sequence). The V end was cut by 7 bases, the J end by 7 bases, with 23 bases between. CDR3 length equals 15 residues.

The chain uses TRBV7-2 and TRBJ2-1; D assignment may be TRBD1 or TRBD2 (5 bases each). V lost 1 base, J lost 0 bases, and 7 bases lay in between. The V gene's germline CDR1 is SGHTA and CDR2 FQGNSA. The CDR3 loop spans 15 amino acids. The CDR3 reads CASSLEGTSYNEQFF. In DNA, the CDR3 is TGTGCCAGCAGCTTAGAGGGGACCTCCTACAATGAGCAGTTCTTC.

The chain has TRBV5-1 and TRBJ1-1; D not resolved. The germline V gene encodes CDR1 SGHRS and CDR2 YFSETQ. The ends were cut back, 7 bases at V and 4 bases at J, with 17 bases in the middle. This CDR3 comprises 14 residues. The CDR3 DNA reads TGCGCCAGCCGGCTTCAAATCCCGGGCACTGAAGCTTTCTTT. It encodes CASRLQIPGTEAFF. Filled out from reference TRBV5-1 and TRBJ1-1, the complete variable domain reads KAGVTQTPRYLIKTRGQQVTLSCSPISGHRSVSWYQQTPGQGLQFLFEYFSETQRNKGNFPGRFSGRQFSNSRSEMNVSTLELGDSALYLCASRLQIPGTEAFFGQGTRLTVV.

This clonotype was counted many times. This chain joins TRBV29-1 and TRBJ2-4; the D gene is possibly TRBD1 (5 bases). V was clipped by 4 bases and J by 0 bases, with 13 bases between them. The CDR3 runs to 15 residues. Looked up from germline, CDR1 is SQVTM and CDR2 is ANQGSEA. The CDR3 loop is CSVGGGELAKNIQYF. For the CDR3, the DNA is TGCAGCGTTGGGGGCGGCGAGCTAGCCAAAAACATTCAGTACTTC.

This clonotype has a handful of counts. V is TRBV5-4 and J is TRBJ2-1; TRBD2 matches at 10 bases. V trimming: 0 bases; J trimming: 6 bases; junction bases outside the gene matches: 12. The CDR3 sequence is 18 residues long. The germline gives CDR1 SGHNT, CDR2 YYREEE (reference sequence). CDR3 amino acids: CASSLAEVAGGGSNEQFF. The CDR3 DNA is TGTGCCAGCAGCTTGGCCGAAGTAGCGGGAGGAGGTAGCAATGAGCAGTTCTTC.

The V call is TRBV30, the J call TRBJ1-1; D unresolved. This CDR3 is built from 12 residues. V was clipped by 3 bases and J by 1 base, with 6 bases between them. Looked up from germline, CDR1 is GTSNPN and CDR2 is SVGIG (reference sequence). This CDR3 reads CAWRRANTEAFF. CDR3 in DNA: TGTGCCTGGAGGAGGGCGAACACTGAAGCTTTCTTT.

This clonotype has just a few counts. V gene TRBV7-3 combines with J gene TRBJ2-2; D is uncertain. Trimming took off 5 bases at V and 0 bases at J, with 13 bases between the two ends. Looked up from germline, CDR1 is SGHTA and CDR2 is FQGTGA. CDR3 length equals 16 residues. This CDR3 reads CASSPRFVANTGELFF. In DNA, the CDR3 is TGTGCCAGCAGCCCCCGATTTGTAGCGAACACCGGGGAGCTGTTTTTT. The full variable domain, rest sourced from reference TRBV7-3 and TRBJ2-2, is GAGVSQTPSNKVTEKGKYVELRCDPISGHTALYWYRQSLGQGPEFLIYFQGTGAADDSGLPNDRFFAVRPEGSVSTLKIQRTERGDSAVYLCASSPRFVANTGELFFGEGSRLTVL.

The chain links TRBV6-2 or TRBV6-3 to TRBJ1-5; perhaps TRBD1 as D (6 bases). CDR3 size: 16 residues. Trimming took off 6 bases at V and 0 bases at J, with 15 bases between the two ends. The germline gives CDR1 MNHEY, CDR2 SVGEGT. This CDR3 reads CASRAGQFYSNQPQHF. Here the CDR3 DNA reads TGTGCCAGCAGGGCCGGACAGTTTTATAGCAATCAGCCCCAGCATTTT.

This clonotype was seen ten or more times. V usage is TRBV9 and J usage is TRBJ2-2; D might be TRBD2 (6 bases). Germline lookup yields CDR1 SGDLS and CDR2 YYNGEE. The CDR3 runs 12 residues. V dropped 0 bases and J dropped 11 bases, with 8 bases sitting between them. As DNA, the CDR3 is TGTGCCAGCAGCGTAGAGGGAGGCGAGCTGTTTTTT. It translates to CASSVEGGELFF.